This T cell receptor (beta chain) was identified during a study of vaccination and CD4 T cells after COVID-19 (dated by TCRdb to between 2021 and 2024). About the study as a whole: Every convalescent patient had a positive nasal swab PCR test for SARS-CoV-2, with mild disease in several patients and severe disease in one. In the convalescent cohort there were six males and four females, among whom were two Hispanic individuals, seven Caucasians, two Asians and one multiracial person. Participants got two doses of the Pfizer-BioNTech BNT162b2 vaccine (n=8) or two doses of the Moderna mRNA-1273 vaccine (n=2). Post-COVID blood samples were collected from convalescent patients a median of about 92 days after diagnosis, with a range of about 30 to 161 days. Post-vaccine blood samples were taken a median of around 70 days after the second vaccine dose, with a range of about 14 to 241 days. For stimulating the cultures, overlapping spike peptide pools were used, derived from SARS-CoV-2 as well as from the common cold coronaviruses HCoV-NL63, HCoV-OC43 and HCoV-229E. Control cultures received a CEFX viral epitope pool as the positive control, an HIV-1 Nef peptide pool as the negative control, or no peptide. The spike-specific CD4+ TCR repertoire was compared before and after mRNA vaccination in approximately ten COVID-19 convalescent patients and a handful of infection-naive healthy vaccine recipients.

The method was PCR. DNA from cultured CD4+ T cells was subjected to TCR sequencing with the Oncomine TCR Beta short-read assay at the Johns Hopkins FTIC core. Genomic DNA was extracted from the cultured CD4+ T cells with the QIAamp micro DNA kit. Oncomine TCR Beta libraries made from cultured CD4+ T cells were pooled using unique dual indexes and sequenced on an Illumina iSeq 100. In the paper's pipeline: Non-productive sequences were removed, and CDR3s that did not start with C, did not end with F or W, or were shorter than 7 amino acids were discarded. The MANAFEST web application identified antigen-specific clonotypes by comparing peptide-stimulated wells against reference wells and other culture wells. For a clone to be called positive, the clone needed an FDR below 0.05, an odds ratio above 5, and a productive frequency above 0.1% in at least two of three replicate wells. Cross-reactive clonotypes were defined as significantly expanded in both SARS-CoV-2 spike wells and at least one common cold coronavirus spike condition. CDR3 homology was assessed with Levenshtein distances (stringdist) and unrooted phylogenetic trees (ape) in R version 3.6.1. Using fastp at Q25 and MiXCR, TCRdb reprocessed the public reads and kept productive beta chains. Identical CDR3 protein sequences are pooled into one entry, listed with their most common genes and DNA. The V and J calls here are based on TCRdb, not the publication. The sample table lists roughly 20,000 distinct CDR3 sequences, 67% of them with a count of one. The top ten hold under 10% of the sample.

The treatment or condition label for this specimen denotes: approximately nine-day PBMC culture with coronavirus spike peptide pools or control peptides (ViraFEST assay). To expand antigen-specific T cells with peptide pools and then pick out the expanded clonotypes through TCR sequencing, the study relied on the ViraFEST assay. The convalescent patients' positive SARS-CoV-2 PCR tests fell between March and December 2020, which was before the Alpha, Beta and Delta variants emerged in the United States. PBMCs were cultured at 1.5 million to 2 million per well in IMDM supplemented with roughly 5% human AB serum and around 10 IU/ml IL-2, with around 10 ug/ml peptide pools added. Half of the culture medium was replaced with fresh IL-2-containing medium on days 3 and 7. CD4+ T cells were isolated after 10 days of culture through negative selection using the EasySep CD4+ T cell isolation kit. PBMCs were separated from whole blood using Ficoll-Paque Plus gradient centrifugation and then either used fresh or cryopreserved at -140C. In general, triplicate wells were set up for every culture condition.

Regarding this clonotype: Its specific antigen is unknown. No base qualities exist here, and no much larger clone lies one base off it.

Measured from the cysteine to the phenylalanine, the CDR3 is 14 residues long. Only the CDR3 DNA is retained, 42 bases long and in frame from the first base. The V end gives up 5 bases and the J end 6 bases, leaving 5 bases in the junction not matched to a gene. CDR1 and CDR2, looked up from the germline V gene, are MNHEY and SVGEGT. Here is what the overall study found, with its caveats: Although the median number of SARS-CoV-2-reactive clonotypes went up from around 20 after infection to around 40 after vaccination, the increase was not significant. Among convalescent patients, a median about 86% of the SARS-CoV-2-reactive clones seen after vaccination appeared only after vaccination, which suggests priming specific to the vaccine. Nearly all vaccine-specific clones in convalescent patients (304 of 307) were mono-reactive for SARS-CoV-2 spike rather than cross-reactive with common cold coronaviruses. Only a relatively small number of convalescent patients were included in the study, and early timepoints following natural infection were not analyzed.

This clonotype originated in a human donor who had recovered from COVID-19. In this chain, TRBV6-2 or TRBV6-3 is recombined with TRBJ2-2, with 8 middle bases fitting TRBD2. Material: CD4+ T cells from blood, cultured in vitro. The DNA is as follows: TGTGCCAGCAGTCCGCCGGGGGGGGCCGGGGAGCTGTTTTTT. This yields the protein CASSPPGGAGELFF.